This is a list of T cell receptor beta chains from one sample in a study of shared clonotypes between healthy human individuals. This table comes from immunoSEQ multiplex PCR, and its TCRdb copy is limited to in-frame clones, with some not included. The table lists around 600,000 clones, approximately 95% of them singletons. The sample was naive CD8+ T cells sorted from blood. These TCRs come from a woman in her twenties or thirties in good health. Each CDR3 is given with its conserved first and last residue. The order of the fields is clone size, J gene, D gene, V gene, CDR3 DNA, CDR3 protein. The D gene is left open where the match is weak. Size is stated for part of the rows, as once, few or many counts, or as a class when the clone is expanded.

clone size: once
J gene: TRBJ2-2
D gene: -
V gene: TRBV4-2
CDR3 DNA: TGTGCCAGCAGCCAAGTAGACACCGGGGAGCTGTTTTTT
CDR3 protein: CASSQVDTGELFF

clone size: -
J gene: TRBJ2-5
D gene: TRBD2
V gene: TRBV10-1
CDR3 DNA: TGCGCCAGCAGTGGTACGGGACTAGCGGGAGTCGAGGGGGGGCTCCAAGAGACCCAGTACTTC
CDR3 protein: CASSGTGLAGVEGGLQETQYF

clone size: -
J gene: TRBJ1-3
D gene: TRBD1
V gene: TRBV7-6
CDR3 DNA: TGTGCCAGCAGCTCTACCGACAGGGATGGAAACACCATATATTTT
CDR3 protein: CASSSTDRDGNTIYF

clone size: -
J gene: TRBJ2-7
D gene: TRBD2
V gene: TRBV23-1
CDR3 DNA: TGCGCCAGGGGTTCTGGGGGACACGGACTAGCGGGACCCCGGGGCGGGAGCTCCTACGAGCAGTACTTC
CDR3 protein: CARGSGGHGLAGPRGGSSYEQYF

clone size: -
J gene: TRBJ2-1
D gene: TRBD1
V gene: TRBV7-2
CDR3 DNA: TGTGCCACCGGACAGGGCCCTTACAATGAGCAGTTCTTC
CDR3 protein: CATGQGPYNEQFF

clone size: -
J gene: TRBJ2-7
D gene: TRBD2
V gene: TRBV4-2
CDR3 DNA: TGTGCCAGCAGCCACGACCTTGGACTAGCTGGCGAGCAGTACTTC
CDR3 protein: CASSHDLGLAGEQYF

clone size: once
J gene: TRBJ2-2
D gene: -
V gene: TRBV14
CDR3 DNA: TGTGCCAGCAGCCAAGACCCCGTGACGGTGGGAACCGGGGAGCTGTTTTTT
CDR3 protein: CASSQDPVTVGTGELFF

clone size: -
J gene: TRBJ1-6
D gene: TRBD1
V gene: TRBV7-9
CDR3 DNA: TGTGCCAGCAGCTTCCAGACAGGGGAGAATTCACCCCTCCACTTT
CDR3 protein: CASSFQTGENSPLHF

clone size: -
J gene: TRBJ2-7
D gene: -
V gene: TRBV7-8
CDR3 DNA: TGTGCCAGCAGCTTGTTTCAGGGCAGGACCTACGAGCAGTACTTC
CDR3 protein: CASSLFQGRTYEQYF

clone size: -
J gene: TRBJ2-7
D gene: -
V gene: TRBV5-1
CDR3 DNA: TGCGCCAGCAGCTTGGGGTCAGGGAATAACTACGAGCAGTACTTC
CDR3 protein: CASSLGSGNNYEQYF

clone size: once
J gene: TRBJ2-2
D gene: -
V gene: TRBV5-6
CDR3 DNA: TGTGCCAGCAGCTTGGGCCAGGGGACCGGGGAGCTGTTTTTT
CDR3 protein: CASSLGQGTGELFF

clone size: -
J gene: TRBJ2-7
D gene: TRBD2
V gene: TRBV18
CDR3 DNA: TGTGCCAGCTCACCGCCAGCGGGAGGCCCCTACGAGCAGTACTTC
CDR3 protein: CASSPPAGGPYEQYF

clone size: -
J gene: TRBJ1-2
D gene: -
V gene: TRBV5-5
CDR3 DNA: TGTGCCAGCAGCCGCGCGGGAGACCTATATGGCTACACCTTC
CDR3 protein: CASSRAGDLYGYTF

clone size: -
J gene: TRBJ2-7
D gene: TRBD1
V gene: TRBV7-8
CDR3 DNA: TGTGCCAGCAGCTTTGGACAGGGCTTCTACGAGCAGTACTTC
CDR3 protein: CASSFGQGFYEQYF

clone size: -
J gene: TRBJ2-5
D gene: -
V gene: TRBV5-6
CDR3 DNA: TGTGCCAGCAGCTTGGGGGGCTTCCAAGAGACCCAGTACTTC
CDR3 protein: CASSLGGFQETQYF

clone size: -
J gene: TRBJ1-5
D gene: -
V gene: TRBV7-9
CDR3 DNA: TGTGCCAGCAGCTTAGTTGTGGTTGGGGGCCAGCCCCAGCATTTT
CDR3 protein: CASSLVVVGGQPQHF

clone size: -
J gene: TRBJ1-5
D gene: TRBD1
V gene: TRBV25-1
CDR3 DNA: TGTGCCAGCAGTGAGACAGGGAGCAATCAGCCCCAGCATTTT
CDR3 protein: CASSETGSNQPQHF

clone size: -
J gene: TRBJ2-2
D gene: TRBD1
V gene: TRBV6-5
CDR3 DNA: TGTGCCACCATGACAGGGGAAGAGGCCGGGGAGCTGTTTTTT
CDR3 protein: CATMTGEEAGELFF

clone size: -
J gene: TRBJ2-7
D gene: TRBD2
V gene: TRBV4-1
CDR3 DNA: TGCGCCAGCAGCCCTCACCAAATGACTAGCGGGACCTACGAGCAGTACTTC
CDR3 protein: CASSPHQMTSGTYEQYF

clone size: -
J gene: TRBJ2-7
D gene: -
V gene: TRBV6-1
CDR3 DNA: TGTGCCAGCAGTGAACCCCACGAGGGTTGGGGCTACGAGCAGTACTTC
CDR3 protein: CASSEPHEGWGYEQYF

clone size: -
J gene: TRBJ2-3
D gene: -
V gene: TRBV27
CDR3 DNA: TGTGCCAGCCTAAAAACCCCCGGTAGCGGATTCGATACGCAGTATTTT
CDR3 protein: CASLKTPGSGFDTQYF

clone size: -
J gene: TRBJ2-7
D gene: -
V gene: TRBV9
CDR3 DNA: TGTGCCAGCAGCGTCAAGAGGGACTTCGGAGTTGAGCAGTACTTC
CDR3 protein: CASSVKRDFGVEQYF

clone size: -
J gene: TRBJ1-5
D gene: -
V gene: TRBV19
CDR3 DNA: TGTGCCAGTACTGAGTACAGGTATAGCAATCAGCCCCAGCATTTT
CDR3 protein: CASTEYRYSNQPQHF

clone size: once
J gene: TRBJ2-7
D gene: TRBD1
V gene: TRBV2
CDR3 DNA: TGTGCCAGCAGAAGGGACAGCTCCTACGAGCAGTACTTC
CDR3 protein: CASRRDSSYEQYF

clone size: -
J gene: TRBJ2-7
D gene: -
V gene: TRBV6-1
CDR3 DNA: TGTGCCAGCAGTGAACGTCGGGAGATTTACGAGCAGTACTTC
CDR3 protein: CASSERREIYEQYF

clone size: -
J gene: TRBJ2-2
D gene: TRBD2
V gene: TRBV5-1
CDR3 DNA: TGCGCCAGCAGCTTGTATGGGACTAGCGGGAGTAGGGAGCTGTTTTTT
CDR3 protein: CASSLYGTSGSRELFF

clone size: -
J gene: TRBJ1-1
D gene: -
V gene: TRBV6-4
CDR3 DNA: TGTGCCAGCAGTGATAATACTATGAACACTGAAGCTTTCTTT
CDR3 protein: CASSDNTMNTEAFF

clone size: -
J gene: TRBJ2-7
D gene: -
V gene: TRBV30
CDR3 DNA: TGTGCCTGGGGCCAGGACAGCCTTTTCTACGAGCAGTACTTC
CDR3 protein: CAWGQDSLFYEQYF

clone size: once
J gene: TRBJ2-1
D gene: TRBD2
V gene: TRBV2
CDR3 DNA: TGTGCCAGCAGACCTCATTCGGGGACTAGCAGATACAATGAGCAGTTCTTC
CDR3 protein: CASRPHSGTSRYNEQFF

clone size: -
J gene: TRBJ2-1
D gene: -
V gene: TRBV5-4
CDR3 DNA: TGTGCCAGCAGCTTGGGCTGGTGGGATGAGCAGTTCTTC
CDR3 protein: CASSLGWWDEQFF

clone size: -
J gene: TRBJ2-2
D gene: -
V gene: TRBV19
CDR3 DNA: TGTGCCACCCAGTGGCGGTATTCCGGGGAGCTGTTTTTT
CDR3 protein: CATQWRYSGELFF

clone size: -
J gene: TRBJ2-5
D gene: -
V gene: TRBV2
CDR3 DNA: TGTGCCAGTGCCCTGGTAAACCAAGAGACCCAGTACTTC
CDR3 protein: CASALVNQETQYF

clone size: -
J gene: TRBJ1-6
D gene: -
V gene: TRBV5-1
CDR3 DNA: TGCGCCAGCAGCTTGTTATCCCTAGATCGGAGTACACCCCTCCACTTT
CDR3 protein: CASSLLSLDRSTPLHF

clone size: -
J gene: TRBJ2-3
D gene: -
V gene: TRBV28
CDR3 DNA: TGTGCCAGCAGTTTATTTCTTAGCGGAACTAGCACAGATACGCAGTATTTT
CDR3 protein: CASSLFLSGTSTDTQYF

clone size: -
J gene: TRBJ2-7
D gene: -
V gene: TRBV19
CDR3 DNA: TGTGCCGTCAGGGACGGGTACGAGCAGTACTTC
CDR3 protein: CAVRDGYEQYF

clone size: once
J gene: TRBJ2-7
D gene: TRBD2
V gene: TRBV27
CDR3 DNA: TGTGCCAGCAGTCCTCTAGCGGGAGGGGGTCTCGAGCAGTACTTC
CDR3 protein: CASSPLAGGGLEQYF

clone size: -
J gene: TRBJ2-3
D gene: -
V gene: TRBV11-2
CDR3 DNA: TGTGCCAGCAGCTTAGTGGGCGGGAACACAGATACGCAGTATTTT
CDR3 protein: CASSLVGGNTDTQYF

clone size: -
J gene: TRBJ1-2
D gene: TRBD1
V gene: TRBV15
CDR3 DNA: TGTGCCACCAGGGATAAAGGACAGGGGACAAGCAGAGGCTACACCTTC
CDR3 protein: CATRDKGQGTSRGYTF

clone size: -
J gene: TRBJ2-7
D gene: -
V gene: TRBV4-2
CDR3 DNA: TGTGCCAGCAGCCAAGCAACAGGGCCCGAGCAGTACTTC
CDR3 protein: CASSQATGPEQYF

clone size: -
J gene: TRBJ1-5
D gene: TRBD1
V gene: TRBV7-6
CDR3 DNA: TGTGCCAGCAGCTTGGAACAGGGGCCTGGTCAGCCCCAGCATTTT
CDR3 protein: CASSLEQGPGQPQHF

clone size: -
J gene: TRBJ2-3
D gene: -
V gene: TRBV5-1
CDR3 DNA: TGCGCCAGCAGGGGAGGTCAAATGGATACGCAGTATTTT
CDR3 protein: CASRGGQMDTQYF

clone size: -
J gene: TRBJ2-2
D gene: TRBD2
V gene: TRBV9
CDR3 DNA: TGTGCCAGCAGCGTAGCGACTAGCGGTACGAACACCGGGGAGCTGTTTTTT
CDR3 protein: CASSVATSGTNTGELFF

clone size: -
J gene: TRBJ2-3
D gene: TRBD2
V gene: TRBV7-9
CDR3 DNA: TGTGCCAGCAGCCCTCCCGGGGCCGGGAGGGCCGTAGATACGCAGTATTTT
CDR3 protein: CASSPPGAGRAVDTQYF

clone size: -
J gene: TRBJ2-2
D gene: -
V gene: TRBV19
CDR3 DNA: TGTGCCAGTAGTATATTGGGCGGGGAGCTGTTTTTT
CDR3 protein: CASSILGGELFF

clone size: -
J gene: TRBJ1-1
D gene: -
V gene: TRBV28
CDR3 DNA: TGTGCCAGCAGTTTCTATAGCGGACTGAACACTGAAGCTTTCTTT
CDR3 protein: CASSFYSGLNTEAFF

clone size: -
J gene: TRBJ2-7
D gene: TRBD2
V gene: TRBV4-1
CDR3 DNA: TGCGCCAGCAGCGACCTAGCGGGAGGGTACGAGCAGTACTTC
CDR3 protein: CASSDLAGGYEQYF

clone size: -
J gene: TRBJ1-1
D gene: TRBD1
V gene: TRBV19
CDR3 DNA: TGTGCCAGTAGCCCTCCTCCGAGGACAGGGAACACTGAAGCTTTCTTT
CDR3 protein: CASSPPPRTGNTEAFF

clone size: -
J gene: TRBJ1-5
D gene: -
V gene: TRBV19
CDR3 DNA: TGTGCCAGTAGTATCGGGGGTCAGCCCCAGCATTTT
CDR3 protein: CASSIGGQPQHF

clone size: once
J gene: TRBJ2-7
D gene: TRBD1
V gene: TRBV28
CDR3 DNA: TGTGCCAGCACCTCTCGACAGGGGGTCTACGAGCAGTACTTC
CDR3 protein: CASTSRQGVYEQYF

clone size: -
J gene: TRBJ2-7
D gene: -
V gene: TRBV7-3
CDR3 DNA: TGTGCCAGCGAGGGCGGGCCTTTCTACGAGCAGTACTTC
CDR3 protein: CASEGGPFYEQYF

clone size: -
J gene: TRBJ1-1
D gene: -
V gene: TRBV4-2
CDR3 DNA: TGTGCCAGCAGCCAAATAGGGTCGAAGGAAGCTTTCTTT
CDR3 protein: CASSQIGSKEAFF

clone size: -
J gene: TRBJ2-1
D gene: TRBD2
V gene: TRBV4-2
CDR3 DNA: TGTGCCAGCAGCCAAGTGTTTGGTAGCGGGAGTGGGAATGAGCAGTTCTTC
CDR3 protein: CASSQVFGSGSGNEQFF

clone size: -
J gene: TRBJ1-1
D gene: -
V gene: TRBV27
CDR3 DNA: TGTGCCAGCAGAACGGGACACTACACTGAAGCTTTCTTT
CDR3 protein: CASRTGHYTEAFF

clone size: -
J gene: TRBJ1-6
D gene: -
V gene: TRBV5-1
CDR3 DNA: TGCGCCAGCAGCCCGAGGGAAGGACAGATCTATTCACCCCTCCACTTT
CDR3 protein: CASSPREGQIYSPLHF

clone size: -
J gene: TRBJ2-3
D gene: -
V gene: TRBV6-1
CDR3 DNA: TGTGCCAGCAGTGAAAGGCCGGACGACACAGATACGCAGTATTTT
CDR3 protein: CASSERPDDTDTQYF

clone size: -
J gene: TRBJ2-5
D gene: -
V gene: TRBV7-8
CDR3 DNA: TGTGCCAGCCATTCCAGGCTCGGGGGAGAGACCCAGTACTTC
CDR3 protein: CASHSRLGGETQYF